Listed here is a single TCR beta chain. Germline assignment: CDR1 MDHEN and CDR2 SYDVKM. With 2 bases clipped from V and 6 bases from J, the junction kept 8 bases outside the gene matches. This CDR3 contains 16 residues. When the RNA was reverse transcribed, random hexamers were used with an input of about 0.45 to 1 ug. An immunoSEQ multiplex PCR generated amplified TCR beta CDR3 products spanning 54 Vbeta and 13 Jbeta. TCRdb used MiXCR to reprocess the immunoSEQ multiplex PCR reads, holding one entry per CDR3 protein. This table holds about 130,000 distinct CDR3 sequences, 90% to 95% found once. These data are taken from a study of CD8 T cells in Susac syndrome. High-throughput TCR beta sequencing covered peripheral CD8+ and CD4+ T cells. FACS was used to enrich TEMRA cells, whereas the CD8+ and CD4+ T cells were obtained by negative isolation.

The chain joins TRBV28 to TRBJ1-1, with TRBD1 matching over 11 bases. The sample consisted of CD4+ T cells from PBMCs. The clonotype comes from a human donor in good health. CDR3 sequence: CASSLGQGAGNAEAFF. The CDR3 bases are TGTGCCAGCAGTTTAGGACAGGGGGCTGGAAACGCTGAAGCTTTCTTT.